This T cell receptor (beta chain) was found in a study of CD8 T cells in ankylosing spondylitis. General study results and limits: For ankylosing spondylitis blood, a TCR beta motif of 7 to 9 highly homologous variants appeared characteristic. There was reportedly significant enrichment of clones that were disease-linked in matched ankylosing spondylitis synovial fluid. Prior literature has documented some motif variants in synovial fluid and blood from reactive arthritis.

Making use of molecular barcodes, quantitative 5'-RACE generated TCR beta libraries. TCRdb analysed the 5' RACE reads with MiXCR anew, one entry per CDR3 protein. The table shows about 420,000 distinct CDR3 sequences, with about 20% occurring only once. Worth noting for this clonotype: Antigen: not known.

Between the trimmed V and J ends, which lost 5 bases and 0 bases, there was a span of 6 bases. CDR3 length: 12 residues. Germline-derived CDR1 and CDR2 are DFQATT and SNEGSKA (reference sequence). The chain is built from TRBV20-1 and TRBJ2-3; D unresolved. The sequence derives from a male donor with ankylosing spondylitis. The sequenced sample was blood, either unsorted or a sorted T cell fraction (not recorded which). The CDR3, as DNA: TGCAGTGCTCCTTACAGCACAGATACGCAGTATTTT. The encoded protein is CSAPYSTDTQYF.